The present entry profiles one T cell receptor (beta chain) with its context. This entry is derived from a study of blood T cell repertoires in COVID-19. Original handling: Estimated nucleated cell counts came from reference gene primer amplification. TCRdb keeps only in-frame clones here, not all; method: immunoSEQ multiplex PCR. That table is the source of V, J and clone size, and D and trimming were worked out from the DNA. The data hold about 210,000 clones, with almost 85% observed a single time. The V and J ends lost 0 bases and 4 bases, in that order; junction bases with no gene match: 5. Germline V CDR1 and CDR2: SGHDT, YYEEEE. This CDR3 is 16 amino acids long.

This TCR came from a woman aged 45-65 years with active or convalescent COVID-19. The V and J genes are TRBV5-6 and TRBJ1-5; TRBD1 agrees at 9 bases. Specimen: peripheral blood. The CDR3 sequence: CASSLDGTGRNQPQHF. CDR3 in DNA: TGTGCCAGCAGCTTGGACGGGACAGGGAGGAATCAGCCCCAGCATTTT. The entire variable domain, with the rest obtained from reference TRBV5-6 and TRBJ1-5, is as follows: DAGVTQSPTHLIKTRGQQVTLRCSPKSGHDTVSWYQQALGQGPQFIFQYYEEEERQRGNFPDRFSGHQFPNYSSELNVNALLLGDSALYLCASSLDGTGRNQPQHFGDGTRLSIL.